These 17 T cell receptor beta chains were all obtained from the same sample, sequenced in a study of vaccination and CD4 T cells after COVID-19. For these receptors, no antigen is known. The time point denotes: late sampling 161 to 241 days after vaccination in three convalescent patients. Documented treatment: approximately 10-day PBMC culture with coronavirus spike peptide pools or control peptides (ViraFEST assay). With the Oncomine TCR Beta short-read assay, DNA from cultured CD4+ T cells was sequenced. TCRdb passed the PCR reads through MiXCR, listing each CDR3 protein once. There are 20,000 to 25,000 distinct CDR3 sequences in the sample; more than 45% occur only once, and 10% to 15% lies in the top ten. The sequences come from CD4+ T cells from blood, cultured in vitro, collected about 7 months after SARS-CoV-2 vaccination. These receptors were collected from a human donor who had recovered from COVID-19.

This clonotype was counted a few times. V is TRBV20-1 and J is TRBJ2-5, with 7 bases aligning to TRBD1. Germline-derived CDR1 and CDR2 are DFQATT and SNEGSKA (reference sequence). The CDR3 totals 15 residues. Trimming cost V 5 bases and J 0 bases; bases outside gene matches: 9. This chain's CDR3 is CSAQTGVDYQETQYF. CDR3 sequence (DNA): TGCAGTGCTCAAACAGGGGTCGACTACCAAGAGACCCAGTACTTC.

The chain has TRBV7-2 and TRBJ1-5; no clear D. This CDR3 has 14 residues. V lost 0 bases and J lost 5, with 8 bases in between. Germline V gives CDR1 SGHTA, CDR2 FQGNSA. CDR3 loop: CASSLAAGYQPQHF. The CDR3 nucleotides are TGTGCCAGCAGCTTAGCGGCAGGTTATCAGCCCCAGCATTTT.

This chain joins TRBV20-1 and TRBJ1-1; TRBD1 aligns across 9 bases. The CDR3 has 15 amino acids. Germline V gene sequence: CDR1 DFQATT, CDR2 SNEGSKA (reference sequence). J lost 1 base, V lost 3 bases, and 6 bases had no gene match. The DNA of the CDR3 is TGCAGTGCTAGTTGGGCGGGACAGGGGAACACTGAAGCTTTCTTT. It translates to CSASWAGQGNTEAFF.

CDR3 DNA sequence: TGTGCCAGCAGTTCGCCCTCGGGACCTCCCGGGGAGCAGTACTTC. It encodes CASSSPSGPPGEQYF. The rearrangement uses TRBV11-3 and TRBJ2-7; TRBD1 or TRBD2 may be the D gene (5 bases each). The CDR3 is 15 amino acids. V dropped 6 bases and J dropped 7 bases, with 22 bases sitting between them. CDR1 SGHNT and CDR2 YENEEA come from the germline V gene.

In its sample, this clonotype was seen once. This chain connects TRBV29-1 to TRBJ2-1; 7 bases agree with TRBD2. The CDR3 spans 15 residues. J gave up 6 bases and V 2 bases, and 10 bases lay outside the gene matches. Germline CDR1 reads SQVTM; CDR2 reads ANQGSEA. DNA of the CDR3: TGCAGCGTTGAACGGTTCGCGGGAGCCGGCAATGAGCAGTTCTTC. It yields the protein CSVERFAGAGNEQFF.

This clonotype was seen only a few times. This chain joins TRBV20-1 and TRBJ1-1; D is ambiguous. The CDR3 totals 11 residues. Germline CDR1 is DFQATT and CDR2 is SNEGSKA (reference sequence). Trimming removed 6 bases at V and 5 bases at J, with 10 bases between. Written as DNA, the CDR3 is TGCAGTGCGGTGAAAGGGACTGAAGCTTTCTTT. Its translation is CSAVKGTEAFF.

The rearrangement links TRBV2 to TRBJ1-5; TRBD1 might be the D (6 bases). The CDR3 length is 14 residues. Germline CDR1 reads SNHLY; CDR2 reads FYNNEI. Trimming removed 4 bases from V and 5 bases from J, with 12 bases in between. The CDR3 sequence is CASSGGQGYQPQHF. In nucleotides, the CDR3 is TGTGCCAGCAGTGGGGGGCAGGGCTATCAGCCCCAGCATTTT.

This clonotype was counted a few times. J is TRBJ2-3 and V is TRBV7-9; unclear D gene. The CDR3 is 11 amino acids. Germline lookup yields CDR1 SEHNR and CDR2 FQNEAQ (reference sequence). V was shortened by 3 bases and J by 5 bases, with 3 bases between the two germline ends. This chain's CDR3 is CASSFKDTQYF. The CDR3 region has the DNA TGTGCCAGCAGCTTCAAAGATACGCAGTATTTT.

The chain couples TRBV20-1 to TRBJ2-3; TRBD2 is a possible D gene (7 bases). Germline CDR1 is DFQATT and CDR2 is SNEGSKA (reference sequence). The V end was cut by 6 bases, the J end by 4 bases, with 20 bases between. The CDR3 length is 15 residues. The CDR3 loop reads CSAANRGGRADTQYF. The CDR3 DNA follows: TGCAGTGCCGCAAATAGGGGGGGCCGCGCAGATACGCAGTATTTT.

The V call is TRBV6-1, the J call TRBJ1-2; TRBD1 matches 7 bases. The ends lost 7 bases at V and 7 bases at J; junction bases unmatched: 12. Germline lookup yields CDR1 MNHNS and CDR2 SASEGT. There are 14 residues in the CDR3. Written as DNA, the CDR3 is TGTGCCAGCACCGCAGGGGGGACTATTGTTGGCTACACCTTC. It yields the protein CASTAGGTIVGYTF.

V and J are TRBV6-5 and TRBJ1-2, with TRBD1 matching over 7 bases. This CDR3 is 14 amino acids long. V dropped 3 bases and J dropped 3; count of bases not matched to a gene: 4. In germline, CDR1 is MNHEY, CDR2 SVGAGI. CDR3 sequence (DNA): TGTGCCAGCAGTTATTTAGGGACAGACTATGGCTACACCTTC. This sequence encodes CASSYLGTDYGYTF.

This clonotype was counted once. The gene calls are TRBV7-8 and TRBJ1-6; 8 nucleotides match TRBD1. The V gene's germline CDR1 is SGHVS and CDR2 FQNEAQ. This CDR3 comprises 15 residues. The V and J ends lost 2 bases and 8 bases, in that order; junction bases with no gene match: 5. The CDR3 sequence: CASSLSGTGDSPLHF. The DNA of the CDR3 is TGTGCCAGCAGCTTAAGCGGGACAGGAGATTCACCCCTCCACTTT.

The chain is built from TRBV19 and TRBJ2-1; D gene ambiguous. The CDR3 contains 16 residues. V lost 5 bases and J lost 0, with 14 bases in between. The germline CDR1 and CDR2 sequences are LNHDA and SQIVND (reference sequence). CDR3 sequence reads: CASSPNRRSSYNEQFF. CDR3 nucleotide sequence: TGTGCCAGTAGTCCCAATCGGCGGAGCTCCTACAATGAGCAGTTCTTC.

This clonotype was observed a few times. J is TRBJ1-6 and V is TRBV7-8, with a tentative D call TRBD1 (5 bases). This CDR3 spans 16 amino acids. In germline, CDR1 is SGHVS, CDR2 FQNEAQ. The V end was cut by 5 bases, the J end by 6 bases, with 17 bases between. CDR3 sequence: CASSLGRGGTNSPLHF. Here the CDR3 DNA reads TGTGCCAGCAGCCTCGGCCGCGGGGGGACTAATTCACCCCTCCACTTT.

This sequence joins TRBV2 and TRBJ2-7; no clear D. There are 12 residues in the CDR3. Trimming removed 6 bases at V and 0 bases at J, with 6 bases between. The germline gives CDR1 SNHLY, CDR2 FYNNEI. CDR3 loop: CASRASSYEQYF. The CDR3 region has the DNA TGTGCCAGCAGGGCCAGCTCCTACGAGCAGTACTTC.

V usage is TRBV7-9 and J usage is TRBJ2-6; 11 bases match TRBD1. From germline, CDR1 is SEHNR and CDR2 FQNEAQ (reference sequence). Trimming took 5 bases from V and 1 from J; bases not matched to a gene: 7. The length of the CDR3 is 18 residues. This chain's CDR3 is CASSPWTGGISGANVLTF. DNA for the CDR3: TGTGCCAGCAGCCCTTGGACAGGGGGCATATCTGGGGCCAACGTCCTGACTTTC.

This clonotype was recorded a few times. DNA of the CDR3: TGTGCCATCACCTCAGGTGCCCAGGGGAAATCACCCCTCCACTTT. As protein: CAITSGAQGKSPLHF. This rearrangement joins TRBV10-3 to TRBJ1-6; TRBD1 is a possible D gene (6 bases). V was clipped by 7 bases and J by 10 bases, with 20 bases between them. CDR3 length: 15 amino acids. Germline V lookup: CDR1 ENHRY, CDR2 SYGVKD.